This TCR beta chain is drawn from a study of radiotherapy plus CTLA-4 blockade in lung cancer. Study details: Among patients, around 19% showed objective responses, and around 30% had disease control.

Details on this clone: No antigen is known for it.

Study-level points and caveats: Once radiotherapy plus ipilimumab had been given, TCR clones derived from tumor expanded in blood. Best predicting response, reportedly, were early blood T cell clone dynamics, with interferon-beta.

Profiled with immunoSEQ multiplex PCR; TCRdb holds only in-frame clones, not every one. Of fewer than 35,000 clones in the sample, around 75% were seen once. Chemo-refractory metastatic non-small-cell lung cancer patients received focal radiation with ipilimumab CTLA-4 blockade. V dropped 8 bases and J dropped 2; count of bases not matched to a gene: 8. Germline V gene lookup returns CDR1 LNHDA and CDR2 SQIVND (reference sequence). The CDR3 spans 15 residues. This sequence was found in a human donor with non-small cell lung cancer that progressed on radiotherapy plus ipilimumab. The specimen was peripheral blood, collected from a patient treated with radiotherapy plus ipilimumab. The chain is built from TRBV19 and TRBJ2-1; 8 bases match TRBD2. CDR3 coding DNA: TGTGCCAGTGCCCAGGCGGGAGGAACCTACAATGAGCAGTTCTTC. This encodes CASAQAGGTYNEQFF.